The 5 T cell receptor beta chains listed next were all sequenced from one sample in a study of blood T cells in healthy people across ages. A second roughly 6 to 11 cycle PCR used barcoded and J-beta primers. TCRdb itself ran the 5' RACE reads through MiXCR, one entry per CDR3 protein. The table has about 570,000 distinct CDR3 sequences, roughly a quarter seen once. Sample: blood. Receptor source: a woman in her 70s in good health.

The CDR3 here is CASSFGTVGGNTIYF. Written as DNA, the CDR3 is TGTGCCAGCAGTTTTGGAACAGTAGGAGGAAACACCATATATTTT. V usage is TRBV12-3 or TRBV12-4 and J usage is TRBJ1-3; no definite D call. The CDR3 totals 15 residues. Between the trimmed V and J ends, which lost 3 bases and 4 bases, there was a span of 13 bases.

This clonotype was detected a few times. The chain combines TRBV20-1 with TRBJ2-1, with D hard to call. The CDR3 runs to 14 residues. V shed 7 bases and J shed 0 bases, with 13 bases lying between them. Germline V gene data show CDR1 as DFQATT and CDR2 as SNEGSKA (reference sequence). The CDR3: CSVLPTSSYNEQFF. CDR3 in DNA: TGCAGTGTCCTCCCCACAAGCTCCTACAATGAGCAGTTCTTC.

This clonotype was seen a handful of times. The gene calls are TRBV27 and TRBJ2-7; TRBD1 might be the D (5 bases). Germline V gene data show CDR1 as MNHEY and CDR2 as SMNVEV (reference sequence). CDR3 length: 14 residues. Trimming removed 5 bases from V and 0 bases from J, with 11 bases in between. CDR3 residues: CASSAGLNSYEQYF. The DNA for the CDR3 is TGTGCCAGCAGTGCAGGGTTGAACTCCTACGAGCAGTACTTC.

The chain has TRBV6-5 and TRBJ1-2; D uncertain. The germline V gene has CDR1 MNHEY and CDR2 SVGAGI. Trimming removed 4 bases at V and 4 bases at J, with 13 bases between. This CDR3 is 14 amino acids long. The CDR3 region is CASSSHGRIYGYTF. CDR3 DNA sequence: TGTGCCAGCAGTTCTCACGGACGGATCTATGGCTACACCTTC.

This clonotype was counted only a few times. The chain links TRBV12-3 or TRBV12-4 to TRBJ1-5; 12 nucleotides align to TRBD1. The CDR3 has 20 residues. Trimming at V came to 6 bases and at J to 0 bases, leaving 15 bases not matched to a gene. CDR3 protein: CASRGGVGTGGRGSNQPQHF. Here the CDR3 DNA reads TGTGCCAGCAGGGGCGGAGTAGGGACAGGGGGCCGCGGTAGCAATCAGCCCCAGCATTTT.